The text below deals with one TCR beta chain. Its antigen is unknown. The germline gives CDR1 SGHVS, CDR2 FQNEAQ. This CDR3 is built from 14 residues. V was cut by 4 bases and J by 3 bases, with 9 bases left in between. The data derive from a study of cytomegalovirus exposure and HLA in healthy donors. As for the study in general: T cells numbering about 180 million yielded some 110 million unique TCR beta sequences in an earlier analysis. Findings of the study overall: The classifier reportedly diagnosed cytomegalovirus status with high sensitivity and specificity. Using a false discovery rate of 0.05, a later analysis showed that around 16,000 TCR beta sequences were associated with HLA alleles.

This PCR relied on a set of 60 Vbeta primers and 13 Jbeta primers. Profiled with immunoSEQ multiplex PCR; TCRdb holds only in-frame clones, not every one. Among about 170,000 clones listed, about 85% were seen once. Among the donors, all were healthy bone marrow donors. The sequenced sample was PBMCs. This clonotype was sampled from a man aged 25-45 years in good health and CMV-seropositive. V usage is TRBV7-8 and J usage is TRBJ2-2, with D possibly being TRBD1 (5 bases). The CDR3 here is CASSSDIYTGELFF. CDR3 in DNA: TGTGCCAGCAGCTCGGACATCTACACCGGGGAGCTGTTTTTT.